The sample holds a few counts of the clone carrying this TCR beta chain. Its antigen is still unknown. The data originate from a study of cytomegalovirus exposure and HLA in healthy donors. The study, taken as a whole, reports: Cytomegalovirus-associated TCR beta chains were listed, numbering approximately 150.

This CDR3 is built from 15 residues. Germline V gene data show CDR1 as LNHDA and CDR2 as SQIVND (reference sequence). Trimming removed 7 bases from V and 0 bases from J, with 15 bases in between. Researchers ran the PCR with 60 Vbeta and 13 Jbeta primers. Method: immunoSEQ multiplex PCR; TCRdb's copy keeps in-frame clones and lacks some. The sample lists more than 95,000 clones, under 20% occurring once. This clonotype was sampled from a female donor in good health and CMV-seropositive. The sample was PBMCs. The chain joins TRBV19 to TRBJ2-5, with unresolved D. In DNA form, the CDR3 reads TGTGCCAGTACCCGGTTATGCGGAGACCAAGAGACCCAGTACTTC. It is translated as CASTRLCGDQETQYF.